One TCR beta chain is described in this entry. Only in-frame clones appear in the TCRdb table, and some are missing; sequencing was by immunoSEQ multiplex PCR. Counted here are 100,000 to 150,000 clones, about 90% occurring once; the ten biggest clones make up 3% to 4.5%. This sample is drawn from a study of blood T cell repertoires in COVID-19. The sample taken for sequencing was peripheral blood. The TCR comes from a woman aged 55 to 70 with acute or convalescent COVID-19.

The CDR3 DNA sequence: TGTGCCAGTAGTATCCAGGGTACCACCGGGGAGCTGTTTTTT. Translated: CASSIQGTTGELFF. This chain links TRBV19 with TRBJ2-2; TRBD1 might be the D (5 bases). Per the germline V gene, CDR1 is LNHDA and CDR2 is SQIVND (reference sequence). V was pared by 3 bases and J by 4 bases, with 9 bases between. CDR3 size: 14 residues.